A single sample gave rise to the 20 T cell receptor beta chains below, sequenced in a study of T cell clonotyping in hematopoietic cell transplantation. The protocol was immunoSEQ multiplex PCR, while the TCRdb copy is restricted to in-frame clones and leaves out a portion. The table shows thousands of clones, with 70% to 90% occurring only once. The sample consisted of peripheral blood mononuclear cells, taken 180 days after allogeneic stem cell transplant. All receptors derive from a male patient between 60 and 69 years old who had an allogeneic stem cell transplant from an unrelated donor, so T cells may come from the graft donor. Some clones in this sample may be carry-over from other donors' samples.

This chain connects TRBV5-1 to TRBJ2-2; TRBD1 agrees at 8 bases. With V trimmed by 5 bases and J by 6 bases, 12 bases remained unmatched. The length of the CDR3 is 16 residues. CDR1 and CDR2 from the germline V gene are SGHRS and YFSETQ. The CDR3 coding sequence is TGCGCCAGCAGACCCGGACAGGGAATGACGGCCGGGGAGCTGTTTTTT. Translating it yields CASRPGQGMTAGELFF.

The J gene is TRBJ2-1, the V gene TRBV6-1; D uncertain. The CDR3 extends over 13 amino acids. Germline CDR1 and CDR2: MNHNS and SASEGT. Trimming cost V 4 bases and J 5 bases, with 9 bases left between them. CDR3 sequence reads: CASSAWSNNEQFF. The CDR3 coding sequence is TGTGCCAGCAGTGCCTGGAGTAACAATGAGCAGTTCTTC.

The rearrangement joins TRBV28 to TRBJ2-7; weak D call: TRBD2 (7 bases). Germline CDR1 and CDR2: MDHEN and SYDVKM. V lost 5 bases to trimming and J lost 7 bases, with 21 bases between them. The CDR3 extends over 15 amino acids. The DNA for the CDR3 is TGTGCCAGCAGTCGGGGGCGGGGGCCCTCCGGGGAGCAGTACTTC. Its protein is CASSRGRGPSGEQYF.

The rearrangement uses TRBV6-1 and TRBJ2-7, with 9 bases lining up with TRBD2. The CDR3 is 16 residues long. Germline V gene sequence: CDR1 MNHNS, CDR2 SASEGT. The junction had 12 bases not matched to a gene; V was cut back by 4 bases and J by 5 bases. The CDR3 DNA reads TGTGCCAGCAGTGCCTCTGGCGGGGGGGCCAAGAACGAGCAGTACTTC. Translation gives CASSASGGGAKNEQYF.

This chain links TRBV18 with TRBJ1-6; 7 bases are shared with TRBD1. V lost 8 bases to trimming and J lost 0 bases; unmatched junction nucleotides: 7. From germline, CDR1 is KGHSH and CDR2 LQKENI. The length of the CDR3 is 16 residues. CDR3 region: CASTGDSSSYNSPLHF. The CDR3 DNA sequence: TGTGCCAGCACAGGGGACAGCAGCTCCTATAATTCACCCCTCCACTTT.

This chain connects TRBV10-2 to TRBJ1-5, with a weak D call TRBD1 (5 bases). Between the trimmed V and J ends, which lost 7 bases and 4 bases, there was a span of 11 bases. CDR3 size: 13 residues. The germline V gene encodes CDR1 WSHSY and CDR2 SAAADI. The CDR3 DNA reads TGCGCCAGCACCCCAGGGAGTAATCAGCCCCAGCATTTT. It encodes CASTPGSNQPQHF.

There are a few counts of this clone. V gene TRBV19 combines with J gene TRBJ2-2; D not certain. V lost 7 bases, J lost 1 base, and 4 bases lay in between. The CDR3 has 12 residues. Per germline, CDR1 LNHDA and CDR2 SQIVND (reference sequence). The CDR3 DNA follows: TGTGCCAGTAACAGGAACACCGGGGAGCTGTTTTTT. Its translation is CASNRNTGELFF.

The V and J genes are TRBV6-4 and TRBJ2-2; 9 nucleotides line up with TRBD2. Germline CDR1 reads MRHNA; CDR2 reads SNTAGT. This CDR3 comprises 15 residues. After removal of 5 bases from V and 3 bases from J, the junction contained 4 bases not matched to a gene. The CDR3 spells CASSPSSGDTGELFF. CDR3 sequence (DNA): TGTGCCAGCAGTCCTTCTAGCGGGGACACCGGGGAGCTGTTTTTT.

V gene TRBV15 combines with J gene TRBJ1-4; D is uncertain. Looked up from germline, CDR1 is LNHNV and CDR2 is YYDKDF (reference sequence). Trimming took off 0 bases at V and 5 bases at J, with 13 bases between the two ends. This CDR3 has 16 residues. CDR3 in amino acids: CATSRDLTGSNEKLFF. The CDR3 DNA reads TGTGCCACCAGCAGAGATCTCACTGGGTCGAATGAAAAACTGTTTTTT.

The chain employs TRBV9 and TRBJ2-5, with a tentative D call TRBD2 (7 bases). This CDR3 is 17 amino acids long. The germline V gene has CDR1 SGDLS and CDR2 YYNGEE. V lost 1 base and J lost 5, with 21 bases in between. CDR3 region: CASSVSLEQGREETQYF. CDR3 in DNA: TGTGCCAGCAGCGTAAGCCTCGAGCAGGGGAGGGAGGAGACCCAGTACTTC.

This sequence joins TRBV6-1 and TRBJ1-1, with TRBD1 identical over 8 bases. This CDR3 comprises 13 residues. Germline V gives CDR1 MNHNS, CDR2 SASEGT. With V trimmed by 7 bases and J by 7 bases, 8 bases remained unmatched. Written as DNA, the CDR3 is TGTGCCAGCAACCTAGACAGGGGACTTGAAGCTTTCTTT. Encoded protein: CASNLDRGLEAFF.

The genes are TRBV7-9 and TRBJ1-2; perhaps TRBD1 as D (5 bases). V was clipped by 3 bases and J by 4 bases, with 24 bases between them. The CDR3 is 18 residues long. Germline V gene data show CDR1 as SEHNR and CDR2 as FQNEAQ (reference sequence). The CDR3 here is CASSLGGDVGFGSYGYTF. The CDR3 DNA reads TGTGCCAGCAGCTTGGGGGGAGATGTCGGTTTCGGTAGCTATGGCTACACCTTC.

The J gene is TRBJ2-5, the V gene TRBV5-1; D may match TRBD1 or TRBD2 (5 bases each). Germline V lookup: CDR1 SGHRS, CDR2 YFSETQ. The CDR3 length is 12 residues. The V gene lost 3 bases and the J gene lost 5 bases, with 8 bases spanning the gap. The CDR3 loop reads CASSSEGETQYF. CDR3 sequence (DNA): TGCGCCAGCAGCTCCGAGGGGGAGACCCAGTACTTC.

This clone was found once. The chain links TRBV6-6 to TRBJ2-1; 10 nucleotides line up with TRBD2. V lost 7 bases to trimming and J lost 1 base; unmatched junction nucleotides: 7. The CDR3 loop spans 16 amino acids. Germline lookup yields CDR1 MNHNY and CDR2 SVGAGI (reference sequence). The CDR3 DNA reads TGTGCCAGCAAGGGGCTAGCGGGAGAGTCCTACAATGAGCAGTTCTTC. It yields the protein CASKGLAGESYNEQFF.

V is TRBV11-2 and J is TRBJ2-7; 10 bases align to TRBD1. The germline V gene has CDR1 SGHAT and CDR2 FQNNGV. After removal of 3 bases from V and 1 base from J, the junction contained 3 bases not matched to a gene. The CDR3 covers 15 residues. CDR3 in amino acids: CASSFGTGASYEQYF. The CDR3 DNA reads TGTGCCAGCAGCTTCGGGACAGGGGCTTCCTACGAGCAGTACTTC.

The chain couples TRBV7-2 to TRBJ2-2; perhaps TRBD1 as D (6 bases). CDR1 is SGHTA, CDR2 FQGNSA, per germline. The CDR3 length is 16 residues. Between the trimmed V and J ends, which lost 0 bases and 4 bases, there was a span of 12 bases. The CDR3 region is CASSLAAGASTGELFF. The CDR3 region has the DNA TGTGCCAGCAGCTTAGCTGCAGGGGCTAGCACCGGGGAGCTGTTTTTT. Looking up the rest from reference TRBV7-2 and TRBJ2-2 gives the full variable domain: GAGVSQSPSNKVTEKGKDVELRCDPISGHTALYWYRQSLGQGLEFLIYFQGNSAPDKSGLPSDRFSAERTGGSVSTLTIQRTQQEDSAVYLCASSLAAGASTGELFFGEGSRLTVL.

This chain connects TRBV19 to TRBJ2-3, with 11 nucleotides matching TRBD2. Trimming cost V 7 bases and J 1 base; bases outside gene matches: 13. This CDR3 is 18 amino acids long. The V gene's germline CDR1 is LNHDA and CDR2 SQIVND (reference sequence). CDR3 sequence reads: CASTESRGGLAGTDTQYF. The CDR3 DNA reads TGTGCCAGTACTGAGAGCCGCGGGGGACTAGCGGGCACAGATACGCAGTATTTT.

The V call is TRBV5-1, the J call TRBJ2-5; tentative D call: TRBD2 (6 bases). V was cut by 2 bases and J by 2 bases, with 16 bases left in between. Germline loops: CDR1 SGHRS, CDR2 YFSETQ. This CDR3 is built from 16 residues. The CDR3: CASSFRGGVRQETQYF. The CDR3, as DNA: TGCGCCAGCAGCTTTCGCGGAGGGGTCCGTCAAGAGACCCAGTACTTC.

The chain has TRBV11-2 and TRBJ1-1; D might be TRBD1 (5 bases). The V end was cut by 5 bases, the J end by 0 bases, with 13 bases between. This CDR3 spans 15 amino acids. Per the germline V gene, CDR1 is SGHAT and CDR2 is FQNNGV. In DNA form, the CDR3 reads TGTGCCAGCAGCATCGGGGGAAACTTGAACACTGAAGCTTTCTTT. This sequence encodes CASSIGGNLNTEAFF.

J is TRBJ2-3 and V is TRBV5-6; D is undetermined. V was clipped by 1 base and J by 1 base, with 7 bases between them. CDR3 size: 14 residues. Germline V gives CDR1 SGHDT, CDR2 YYEEEE. CDR3 sequence reads: CASSLKRRTDTQYF. The CDR3 DNA sequence: TGTGCCAGCAGCTTGAAACGGCGCACAGATACGCAGTATTTT.